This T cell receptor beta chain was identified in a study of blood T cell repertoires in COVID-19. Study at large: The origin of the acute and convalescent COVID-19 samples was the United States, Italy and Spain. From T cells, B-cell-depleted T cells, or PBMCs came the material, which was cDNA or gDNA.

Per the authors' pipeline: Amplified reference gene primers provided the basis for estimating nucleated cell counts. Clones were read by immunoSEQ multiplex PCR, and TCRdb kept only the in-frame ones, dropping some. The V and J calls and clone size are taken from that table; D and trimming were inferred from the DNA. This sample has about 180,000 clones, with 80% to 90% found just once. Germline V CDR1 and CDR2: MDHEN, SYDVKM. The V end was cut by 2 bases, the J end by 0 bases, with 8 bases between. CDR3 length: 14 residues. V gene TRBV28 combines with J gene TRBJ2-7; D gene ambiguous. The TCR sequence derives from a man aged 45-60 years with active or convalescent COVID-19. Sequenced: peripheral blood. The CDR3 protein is CASSLPSSSYEQYF. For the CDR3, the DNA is TGTGCCAGCAGTTTACCGTCCTCCTCCTACGAGCAGTACTTC.